The source of this T cell receptor (beta chain) is a study of cytotoxic CD8 clonotypes in ibrutinib-treated CLL. Study as a whole: IGHV unmutated roughly 17; relapsed/refractory around twelve; treatment-naive about 14. Study-level findings and limits: Sustained-remission and progressing patients diverged in sampling times. Baseline levels of clonality went above those of age-matched healthy donors and moved with circulating CD8+ T-cell counts.

Profiled with immunoSEQ multiplex PCR; TCRdb holds only in-frame clones, not every one. In the table there are 45,000 or so clones, around 60% of which are singletons. With regard to this clone: Its antigen remains unidentified.

After removal of 1 base from V and 3 bases from J, the junction contained 0 bases not matched to a gene. Germline V lookup: CDR1 KGHSH, CDR2 LQKENI. The CDR3 is made up of 14 amino acids. The source material was PBMCs, sampled after 24 months of ibrutinib treatment. This sequence joins TRBV18 and TRBJ1-2; TRBD1 matches 9 bases. The sequence was obtained from a human donor with chronic lymphocytic leukemia. The CDR3 loop is CASSPRQGDYGYTF. In DNA, the CDR3 is TGTGCCAGCTCACCACGACAGGGGGACTATGGCTACACCTTC.